The entry that follows covers one T cell receptor beta chain sequence. The antigen remains undetermined. The CDR3 extends over 14 amino acids. Germline V gene sequence: CDR1 MDHEN, CDR2 SYDVKM. The authors made the TRB cDNA libraries by 5' RACE using UMI labels. Reprocessing the 5' RACE reads, TCRdb reports a single entry for every CDR3 protein and omits DNA. Its clone listing holds about 150,000 distinct CDR3 sequences. The data stem from a study of CXCR3-negative and CXCR3-positive naive CD8 T cells. As for the study in general: Sequencing gave around 140 million TRB reads overall, about 1.5 +/- 0.3 million per library. General study points: The study found comparably high diversity in both naive subsets and much lower diversity in memory CD8+ cells. The study found more hydrophobic TRB CDR3s in CXCR3-positive naive cells than in CXCR3-negative naive cells.

The TCR sequence derives from a human donor in good health. Some clones in this sample may be carry-over from other donors' samples. The rearrangement uses TRBV28 and TRBJ2-7; TCRdb names TRBD2, which stays unverified in the absence of DNA. Input material: naive CXCR3+ CD8+ T cells from blood. Subset of the sample: CD45RO-CCR7+CD27+CD95- naive CD8+ T cells expressing CXCR3 (TNR3+). The CDR3 reads CASSTGLAGLEQYF. Filled out from reference TRBV28 and TRBJ2-7, the complete variable domain reads DVKVTQSSRYLVKRTGEKVFLECVQDMDHENMFWYRQDPGLGLRLIYFSYDVKMKEKGDIPEGYSVSREKKERFSLILESASTNQTSMYLCASSTGLAGLEQYFGPGTRLTVT.